This is a list of T cell receptor beta chains from one sample in a study of blood T cells in healthy people across ages. TCRdb reanalysed the 5' RACE reads using MiXCR and keeps one entry per CDR3 protein. The repertoire has 780,000 or so distinct CDR3 sequences, 45% to 70% of them found once; the top ten carry about 26%. The specimen sequenced was blood. These receptors were collected from a man between 35 and 55 years old in good health. Both conserved end residues are part of each CDR3. Each record gives: CDR3 protein, CDR3 DNA, D gene, clone size, V gene, CDR3 length, J gene. D genes are given only for firm matches. Rows may omit the clone size; those that give it use once, few, many or a size class.

CASGGQLNTEAFF	TGTGCCAGTGGGGGACAGCTGAACACTGAAGCTTTCTTT	TRBD1	-	TRBV7-9	13	TRBJ1-1
CASSPSEWGSYEQYF	TGTGCCAGCAGCCCCAGTGAGTGGGGGTCCTACGAGCAGTACTTC	-	-	TRBV14	15	TRBJ2-7
CSASRGGAEQFF	TGCAGTGCTAGTCGGGGCGGGGCGGAGCAGTTCTTC	-	-	TRBV20-1	12	TRBJ2-1
CASSEGLTSSYEQYF	TGTGCCAGCAGTGAAGGACTAACAAGCTCCTACGAGCAGTACTTC	-	-	TRBV6-4	15	TRBJ2-7
CSARDRQTGSPLHF	TGCAGTGCTAGAGATCGACAGACGGGTTCACCCCTCCACTTT	-	-	TRBV20-1	14	TRBJ1-6
CSARAIRGRANNEQFF	TGCAGTGCTAGAGCCATTCGAGGGAGAGCTAACAATGAGCAGTTCTTC	-	-	TRBV20-1	16	TRBJ2-1
CASSLEGWGQYF	TGTGCCAGCAGTTTAGAGGGGTGGGGGCAGTACTTC	-	-	TRBV12-3/TRBV12-4	12	TRBJ2-4
CASSQDWDRGDLYGYTF	TGCGCCAGCAGCCAAGATTGGGACAGGGGGGACCTTTATGGCTACACCTTC	TRBD1	few	TRBV4-3	17	TRBJ1-2
CAIRSSGGSYEQYF	TGTGCCATCAGGTCTAGCGGGGGTTCCTACGAGCAGTACTTC	TRBD2	-	TRBV10-3	14	TRBJ2-7
CASSHRGTGGKLFF	TGTGCCAGCAGCCACCGTGGGACAGGGGGGAAACTGTTTTTT	TRBD1	-	TRBV3-1	14	TRBJ1-4
CAIGRADNSYEQYF	TGTGCCATCGGCAGGGCAGACAACTCCTACGAGCAGTACTTC	-	-	TRBV10-3	14	TRBJ2-7
CASSLATGSRSRTNEKLFF	TGTGCCAGCAGCTTAGCGACGGGGAGCCGGTCTCGTACTAATGAAAAACTGTTTTTT	-	-	TRBV7-9	19	TRBJ1-4